The rows below give T cell receptor beta chains drawn from one sample of a study of blood T cells in healthy people across ages. TCRdb redid the calling of the 5' RACE reads with MiXCR, one entry per CDR3 protein. Of hundreds of thousands of distinct CDR3 sequences listed, around 25% were seen once; the top ten hold 8% to 10%. This same sample was also taken into another study, of T cells of mothers and their children.

Sequencing was performed on blood. These receptors were obtained from a boy younger than 18 in good health. Each CDR3 is given with its conserved first and last residue. The D gene is left open where the match is weak. Some rows have no size entry. The others give once, few or many, or a class for an expanded clone.

abundance: few
j_gene: TRBJ1-2
d_gene: TRBD1
v_gene: TRBV27
CDR3nt: TGTGCCAGCAGTTTCTTTCCGGACAGGGGGAATGGCTACACCTTC
CDR3aa: CASSFFPDRGNGYTF

abundance: NA
j_gene: TRBJ2-2
d_gene: TRBD2
v_gene: TRBV12-3/TRBV12-4
CDR3nt: TGTGCCAGCGCAGGACCGGGACTAGCGGCGGAGCTGTTTTTT
CDR3aa: CASAGPGLAAELFF

abundance: few
j_gene: TRBJ1-5
d_gene: TRBD1
v_gene: TRBV11-2
CDR3nt: TGTGCCAGCAGCTCCTCGGACACCGGACAGGGACAGCCCCAGCATTTT
CDR3aa: CASSSSDTGQGQPQHF

abundance: NA
j_gene: TRBJ2-7
d_gene: NA
v_gene: TRBV10-1
CDR3nt: TGCGCCAGCAGTGATGGACCCCTGGGGGAGCAGTACTTC
CDR3aa: CASSDGPLGEQYF

abundance: NA
j_gene: TRBJ2-1
d_gene: NA
v_gene: TRBV3-1
CDR3nt: TGTGCCAGCAGCCAAGATCAAGGCGGAGCCTACAATGAGCAGTTCTTC
CDR3aa: CASSQDQGGAYNEQFF

abundance: NA
j_gene: TRBJ2-2
d_gene: NA
v_gene: TRBV18
CDR3nt: TGTGCCAGCTCACTTCGTGGGAATCCCGCCGGGGAGCTGTTTTTT
CDR3aa: CASSLRGNPAGELFF

abundance: few
j_gene: TRBJ2-1
d_gene: NA
v_gene: TRBV7-3
CDR3nt: TGTGCCAGCAGCCCCGACCATGGCGATGAGCAGTTCTTC
CDR3aa: CASSPDHGDEQFF

abundance: NA
j_gene: TRBJ2-5
d_gene: NA
v_gene: TRBV20-1
CDR3nt: TGCAGTGCTAGGGAGCCGAAGGTGGGCCAGTACTTC
CDR3aa: CSAREPKVGQYF

abundance: few
j_gene: TRBJ2-1
d_gene: TRBD1
v_gene: TRBV5-1
CDR3nt: TGCGCCAGCAGCACCCGACAGGGCCACTACAATGAGCAGTTCTTC
CDR3aa: CASSTRQGHYNEQFF

abundance: few
j_gene: TRBJ1-4
d_gene: NA
v_gene: TRBV28
CDR3nt: TGTGCCAGCACCCCCAGGCTGCTTGAAAAACTGTTTTTT
CDR3aa: CASTPRLLEKLFF

abundance: NA
j_gene: TRBJ1-1
d_gene: NA
v_gene: TRBV6-5
CDR3nt: TGTGCCAGCAGACTTTCCAAAAACACTGAAGCTTTCTTT
CDR3aa: CASRLSKNTEAFF

abundance: NA
j_gene: TRBJ1-2
d_gene: NA
v_gene: TRBV5-1
CDR3nt: TGCGCCGGCAGCTTGGAACAGGGCGGTAATGGCTACACCTTC
CDR3aa: CAGSLEQGGNGYTF

abundance: NA
j_gene: TRBJ2-7
d_gene: TRBD2
v_gene: TRBV4-1
CDR3nt: TGCGCCAGCAGCCTCACTAGCGGGGGGGGCGAGCAGTACTTC
CDR3aa: CASSLTSGGGEQYF

abundance: NA
j_gene: TRBJ1-2
d_gene: NA
v_gene: TRBV19
CDR3nt: TGTGCCAGTAGTGCGGCAGCCTATGGCTACACCTTC
CDR3aa: CASSAAAYGYTF

abundance: NA
j_gene: TRBJ2-1
d_gene: NA
v_gene: TRBV7-9
CDR3nt: TGTGCCAGCAGCTCCCGGGACTTCCCTGACAATGAGCAGTTCTTC
CDR3aa: CASSSRDFPDNEQFF

abundance: few
j_gene: TRBJ1-1
d_gene: NA
v_gene: TRBV4-3
CDR3nt: TGCGCCAGCAGCCAAGGGGTATTCACTGAAGCTTTCTTT
CDR3aa: CASSQGVFTEAFF

abundance: NA
j_gene: TRBJ2-3
d_gene: TRBD2
v_gene: TRBV11-2
CDR3nt: TGTGCCAGCAGCTCCCCCAGCGGGAGGGCCCCGGATACGCAGTATTTT
CDR3aa: CASSSPSGRAPDTQYF

abundance: NA
j_gene: TRBJ2-1
d_gene: TRBD1
v_gene: TRBV7-6
CDR3nt: TGTGCCAGCAGCTTCCTGGACAGGGACAATGAGCAGTTCTTC
CDR3aa: CASSFLDRDNEQFF

abundance: few
j_gene: TRBJ2-3
d_gene: NA
v_gene: TRBV3-1
CDR3nt: TGTGCCAGCAGCCAAGATTCGGGGGGCGCCAAGAGGGCAGATACGCAGTATTTT
CDR3aa: CASSQDSGGAKRADTQYF

abundance: NA
j_gene: TRBJ2-3
d_gene: NA
v_gene: TRBV20-1
CDR3nt: TGCAGTGCTAGACCGAGGGTGTGGGGTAAAGATACGCAGTATTTT
CDR3aa: CSARPRVWGKDTQYF

abundance: NA
j_gene: TRBJ2-7
d_gene: NA
v_gene: TRBV5-1
CDR3nt: TGCGCCAGCAGCTTGGATGGGGCGGGTTACGAGCAGTACTTC
CDR3aa: CASSLDGAGYEQYF

abundance: NA
j_gene: TRBJ2-7
d_gene: TRBD2
v_gene: TRBV28
CDR3nt: TGTGCCAGCAGTTTAGCGGGAGGACGGAACGAGCAGTACTTC
CDR3aa: CASSLAGGRNEQYF

abundance: few
j_gene: TRBJ2-1
d_gene: TRBD2
v_gene: TRBV7-8
CDR3nt: TGTGCCAGCAGCGAAACTAGCGCAAGCTCCTACAATGAGCAGTTCTTC
CDR3aa: CASSETSASSYNEQFF

abundance: NA
j_gene: TRBJ2-1
d_gene: NA
v_gene: TRBV14
CDR3nt: TGTGCCAGCAGCCAAGCGGGACCGAGCTCCTACAATGAGCAGTTCTTC
CDR3aa: CASSQAGPSSYNEQFF

abundance: NA
j_gene: TRBJ2-7
d_gene: NA
v_gene: TRBV15
CDR3nt: TGTGCCACCAGCAGAGATCCACCGGGGTCCTACGAGCAGTACTTC
CDR3aa: CATSRDPPGSYEQYF

abundance: NA
j_gene: TRBJ2-2
d_gene: TRBD2
v_gene: TRBV20-1
CDR3nt: TGCAGTGCTGCCACGGGACTAGCGGATAACACCGGGGAGCTGTTTTTT
CDR3aa: CSAATGLADNTGELFF

abundance: NA
j_gene: TRBJ1-6
d_gene: NA
v_gene: TRBV27
CDR3nt: TGTGCCAGCAGTCATGACAGTTTTTCACCCCTCCACTTT
CDR3aa: CASSHDSFSPLHF

abundance: few
j_gene: TRBJ1-1
d_gene: NA
v_gene: TRBV25-1
CDR3nt: TGTGCCAGCATGGGGGGGACACCGAACACTGAAGCTTTCTTT
CDR3aa: CASMGGTPNTEAFF

abundance: once
j_gene: TRBJ2-7
d_gene: TRBD1
v_gene: TRBV12-3/TRBV12-4
CDR3nt: TGTGCCAGCAGTGCCTGGGGACAGGGAGTTAACGAGCAGTACTTC
CDR3aa: CASSAWGQGVNEQYF

abundance: NA
j_gene: TRBJ1-3
d_gene: NA
v_gene: TRBV7-9
CDR3nt: TGTGCCAGCAGCAATGGGACGGTTGGAAACACCATATATTTT
CDR3aa: CASSNGTVGNTIYF

abundance: few
j_gene: TRBJ2-1
d_gene: NA
v_gene: TRBV20-1
CDR3nt: TGCAGTGCTGCCGGGGGATCCTACAATGAGCAGTTCTTC
CDR3aa: CSAAGGSYNEQFF

abundance: NA
j_gene: TRBJ2-5
d_gene: TRBD2
v_gene: TRBV28
CDR3nt: TGTGCCAGCAGTGCACGACTAGCGGGCCGGGAGACCCAGTACTTC
CDR3aa: CASSARLAGRETQYF

abundance: few
j_gene: TRBJ2-2
d_gene: NA
v_gene: TRBV10-3
CDR3nt: TGTGCCATCAGTGGCCAAGGAGACACCGGGGAGCTGTTTTTT
CDR3aa: CAISGQGDTGELFF

abundance: few
j_gene: TRBJ2-2
d_gene: NA
v_gene: TRBV24-1
CDR3nt: TGTGCCACCAAAACGGGACACTCGAACACCGGGGAGCTGTTTTTT
CDR3aa: CATKTGHSNTGELFF

abundance: few
j_gene: TRBJ2-1
d_gene: TRBD1
v_gene: TRBV7-2
CDR3nt: TGTGCCAGCAGCCCCTGGGGACAGGGATACAATGAGCAGTTCTTC
CDR3aa: CASSPWGQGYNEQFF

abundance: NA
j_gene: TRBJ2-4
d_gene: NA
v_gene: TRBV4-3
CDR3nt: TGCGCCAGCAGCCAGAGCCGGGACTTCCCATACATTCAGTACTTC
CDR3aa: CASSQSRDFPYIQYF

abundance: few
j_gene: TRBJ1-2
d_gene: NA
v_gene: TRBV5-1
CDR3nt: TGCGCCAGCAGCCCCTCGGGGTTCCGCTATGGCTACACCTTC
CDR3aa: CASSPSGFRYGYTF

abundance: once
j_gene: TRBJ2-5
d_gene: TRBD2
v_gene: TRBV28
CDR3nt: TGTGCCAGCAGTTTACAGACTAGCGGGAGTCCTGAGACCCAGTACTTC
CDR3aa: CASSLQTSGSPETQYF

abundance: NA
j_gene: TRBJ2-5
d_gene: NA
v_gene: TRBV3-1
CDR3nt: TGTGCCAGCAGCCTATTTCGGGGTACCGGGGAGACCCAGTACTTC
CDR3aa: CASSLFRGTGETQYF

abundance: few
j_gene: TRBJ2-5
d_gene: NA
v_gene: TRBV29-1
CDR3nt: TGCAGCGTTGACAGACTAAAACAAGGGACCCAGTACTTC
CDR3aa: CSVDRLKQGTQYF

abundance: few
j_gene: TRBJ1-2
d_gene: NA
v_gene: TRBV12-3/TRBV12-4
CDR3nt: TGTGCCAGCAGTTGGTTAGGGGTCAATGGCTACACCTTC
CDR3aa: CASSWLGVNGYTF

abundance: NA
j_gene: TRBJ2-1
d_gene: NA
v_gene: TRBV6-4
CDR3nt: TGTGCCAGCAGTGAGGAGTCTAGAAGTGAGCAGTTCTTC
CDR3aa: CASSEESRSEQFF

abundance: NA
j_gene: TRBJ2-1
d_gene: NA
v_gene: TRBV21-1
CDR3nt: TGTGCCAGCAGCAAAGAGGTAGGGTCTCGGAATGAGCAGTTCTTC
CDR3aa: CASSKEVGSRNEQFF

abundance: few
j_gene: TRBJ2-5
d_gene: NA
v_gene: TRBV20-1
CDR3nt: TGCAGTGCTTGGGTCTGGGGGATCCAAGAGACCCAGTACTTC
CDR3aa: CSAWVWGIQETQYF